This T cell receptor (beta chain) derives from a study of Ad26.COV2.S vaccination and SARS-CoV-2 variants. Study context: Ad26.COV2.S arm of COV1001 included the donor.

Libraries were prepared by immunoSEQ multiplex PCR; TCRdb keeps only in-frame clonotypes and omits some of them. The table includes about 480,000 clones, around nine tenths detected once. Treatment meaning: roughly 19 received Ad26.COV2.S at low or high dose, single or two shots; 5 received placebo; per-sample allocation not given. Sampling was performed 63 days after the first vaccine or placebo injection. The individual, an adult aged 18-55 years, was a donor in Boston. V was shortened by 0 bases and J by 4 bases, with 9 bases between the two germline ends. Germline V CDR1 and CDR2: LGHNA, YSLEER. This CDR3 is built from 14 residues.

This sample comprised peripheral blood, obtained in a trial of Ad26.COV2.S vaccine versus placebo. The receptor comes from a person aged 18-65 years who received the Ad26.COV2.S COVID-19 vaccine or a placebo. The rearrangement uses TRBV4-3 and TRBJ1-2, with TRBD1 as a possible D gene (5 bases). The CDR3 nucleotides are TGCGCCAGCAGCCAAGATGTGGGGGTCTATGGCTACACCTTC. It yields the protein CASSQDVGVYGYTF.